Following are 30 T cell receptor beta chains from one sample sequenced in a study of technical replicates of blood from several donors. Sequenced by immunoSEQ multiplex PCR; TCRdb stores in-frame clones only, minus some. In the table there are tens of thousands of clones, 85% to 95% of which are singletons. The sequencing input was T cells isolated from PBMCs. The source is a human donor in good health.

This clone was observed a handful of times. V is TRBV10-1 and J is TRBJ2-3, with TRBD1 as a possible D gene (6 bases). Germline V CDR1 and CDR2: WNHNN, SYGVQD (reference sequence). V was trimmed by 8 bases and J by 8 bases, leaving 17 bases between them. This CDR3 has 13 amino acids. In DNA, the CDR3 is TGCGCCAGCCCCGCGGTGGGGGCGGCTACGCAGTATTTT. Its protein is CASPAVGAATQYF.

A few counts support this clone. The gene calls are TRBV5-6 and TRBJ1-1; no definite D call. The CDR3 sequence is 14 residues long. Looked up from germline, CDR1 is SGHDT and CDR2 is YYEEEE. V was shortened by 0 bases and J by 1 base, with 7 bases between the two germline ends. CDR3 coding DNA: TGTGCCAGCAGCTTGGTACAGACGAACACTGAAGCTTTCTTT. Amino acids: CASSLVQTNTEAFF.

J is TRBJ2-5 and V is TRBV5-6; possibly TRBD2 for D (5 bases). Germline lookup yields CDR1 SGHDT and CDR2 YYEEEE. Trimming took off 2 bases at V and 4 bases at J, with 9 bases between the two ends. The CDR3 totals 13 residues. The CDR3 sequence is CASSFPGRETQYF. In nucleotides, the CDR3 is TGTGCCAGCAGCTTTCCGGGAAGAGAGACCCAGTACTTC. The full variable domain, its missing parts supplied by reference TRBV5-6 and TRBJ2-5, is DAGVTQSPTHLIKTRGQQVTLRCSPKSGHDTVSWYQQALGQGPQFIFQYYEEEERQRGNFPDRFSGHQFPNYSSELNVNALLLGDSALYLCASSFPGRETQYFGPGTRLLVL.

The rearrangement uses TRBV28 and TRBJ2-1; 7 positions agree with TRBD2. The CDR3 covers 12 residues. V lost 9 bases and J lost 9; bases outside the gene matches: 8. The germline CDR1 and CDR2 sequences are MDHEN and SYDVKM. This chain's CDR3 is CARAVGGGEQFF. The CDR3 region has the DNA TGTGCCAGAGCCGTTGGCGGGGGTGAGCAGTTCTTC.

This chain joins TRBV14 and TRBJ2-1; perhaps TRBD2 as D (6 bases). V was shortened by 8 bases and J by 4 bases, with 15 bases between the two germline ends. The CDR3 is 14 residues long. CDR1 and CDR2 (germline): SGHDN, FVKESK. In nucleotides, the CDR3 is TGTGCCAGCGGGGGGAGGAAAGGTTACAATGAGCAGTTCTTC. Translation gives CASGGRKGYNEQFF.

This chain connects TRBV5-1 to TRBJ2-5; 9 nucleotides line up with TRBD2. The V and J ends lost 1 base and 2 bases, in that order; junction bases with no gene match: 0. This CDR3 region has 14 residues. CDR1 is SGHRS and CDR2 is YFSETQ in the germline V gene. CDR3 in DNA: TGCGCCAGCAGCTTGACTAGCGGGCAAGAGACCCAGTACTTC. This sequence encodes CASSLTSGQETQYF.

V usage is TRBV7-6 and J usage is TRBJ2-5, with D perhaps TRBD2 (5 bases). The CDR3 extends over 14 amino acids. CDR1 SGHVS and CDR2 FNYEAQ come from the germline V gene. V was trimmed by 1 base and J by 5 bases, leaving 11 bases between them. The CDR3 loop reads CASSLVASTETQYF. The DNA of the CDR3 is TGTGCCAGCAGCTTAGTCGCTAGCACCGAGACCCAGTACTTC.

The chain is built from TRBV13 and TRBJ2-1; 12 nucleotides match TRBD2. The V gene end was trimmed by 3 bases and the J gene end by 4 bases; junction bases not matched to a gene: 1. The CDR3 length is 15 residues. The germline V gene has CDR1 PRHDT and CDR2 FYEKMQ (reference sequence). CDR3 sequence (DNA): TGTGCCAGCAGCTTCGGGACTAGCGGGTACAATGAGCAGTTCTTC. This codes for CASSFGTSGYNEQFF.

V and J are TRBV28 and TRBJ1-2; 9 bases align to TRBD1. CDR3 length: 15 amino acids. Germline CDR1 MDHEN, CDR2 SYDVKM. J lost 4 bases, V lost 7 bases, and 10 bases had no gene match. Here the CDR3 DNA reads TGTGCCAGCACACAACCGGGACAGGGACCCTATGGCTACACCTTC. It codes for CASTQPGQGPYGYTF.

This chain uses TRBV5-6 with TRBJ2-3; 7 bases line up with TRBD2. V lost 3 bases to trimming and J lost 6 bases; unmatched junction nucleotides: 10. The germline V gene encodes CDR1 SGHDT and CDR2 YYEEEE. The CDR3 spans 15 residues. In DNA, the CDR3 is TGTGCCAGCAGCTCGCTAGCGGCCGGCGGGGATACGCAGTATTTT. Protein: CASSSLAAGGDTQYF.

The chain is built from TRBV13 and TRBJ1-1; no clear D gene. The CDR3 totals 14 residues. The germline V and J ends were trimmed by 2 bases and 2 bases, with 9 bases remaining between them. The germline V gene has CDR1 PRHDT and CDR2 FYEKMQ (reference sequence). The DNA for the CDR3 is TGTGCCAGCAGCTTAAGAGTAAGCAACACTGAAGCTTTCTTT. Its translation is CASSLRVSNTEAFF.

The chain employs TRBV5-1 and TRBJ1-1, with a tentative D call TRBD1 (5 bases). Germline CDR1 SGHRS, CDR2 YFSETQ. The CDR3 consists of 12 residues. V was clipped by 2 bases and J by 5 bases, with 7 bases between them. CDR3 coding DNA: TGCGCCAGCAGCTTCGACAGTACTGAAGCTTTCTTT. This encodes CASSFDSTEAFF. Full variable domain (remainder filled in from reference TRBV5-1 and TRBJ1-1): KAGVTQTPRYLIKTRGQQVTLSCSPISGHRSVSWYQQTPGQGLQFLFEYFSETQRNKGNFPGRFSGRQFSNSRSEMNVSTLELGDSALYLCASSFDSTEAFFGQGTRLTVV.

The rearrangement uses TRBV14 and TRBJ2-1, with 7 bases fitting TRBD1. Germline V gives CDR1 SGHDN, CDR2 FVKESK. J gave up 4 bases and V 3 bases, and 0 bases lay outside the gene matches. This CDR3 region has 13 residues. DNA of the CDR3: TGTGCCAGCAGCCAGGGACAGTACAATGAGCAGTTCTTC. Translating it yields CASSQGQYNEQFF.

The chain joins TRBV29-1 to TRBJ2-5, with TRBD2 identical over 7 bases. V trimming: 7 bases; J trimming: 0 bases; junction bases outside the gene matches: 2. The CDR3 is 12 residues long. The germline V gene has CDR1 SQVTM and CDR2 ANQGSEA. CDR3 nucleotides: TGCAGCGCGCGGGAGTACCAAGAGACCCAGTACTTC. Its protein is CSAREYQETQYF.

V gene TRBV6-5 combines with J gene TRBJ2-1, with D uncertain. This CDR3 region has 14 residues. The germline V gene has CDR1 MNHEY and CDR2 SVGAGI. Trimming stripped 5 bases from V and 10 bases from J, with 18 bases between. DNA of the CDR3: TGTGCCAGCAGTCTTACCGTTGGTGAGGTCGAGCAGTTCTTC. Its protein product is CASSLTVGEVEQFF.

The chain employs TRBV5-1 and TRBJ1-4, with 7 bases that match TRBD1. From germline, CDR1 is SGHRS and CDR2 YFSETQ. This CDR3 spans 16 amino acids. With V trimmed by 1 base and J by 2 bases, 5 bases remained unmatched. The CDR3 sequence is CASSLTGAWTNEKLFF. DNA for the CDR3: TGCGCCAGCAGCTTGACAGGGGCTTGGACTAATGAAAAACTGTTTTTT.

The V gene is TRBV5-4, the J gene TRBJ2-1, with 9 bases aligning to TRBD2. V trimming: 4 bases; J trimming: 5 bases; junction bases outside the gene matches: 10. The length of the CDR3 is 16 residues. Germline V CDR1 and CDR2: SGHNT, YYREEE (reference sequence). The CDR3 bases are TGTGCCAGCAGCCCCCAAGCGGGAGGCATAAACAATGAGCAGTTCTTC. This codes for CASSPQAGGINNEQFF.

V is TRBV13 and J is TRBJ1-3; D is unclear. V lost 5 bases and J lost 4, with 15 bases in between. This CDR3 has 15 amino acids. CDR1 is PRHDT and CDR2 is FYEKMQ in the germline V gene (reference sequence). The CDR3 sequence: CASSPPPRVGNTIYF. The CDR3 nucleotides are TGTGCCAGCAGCCCACCCCCCCGGGTCGGAAACACCATATATTTT.

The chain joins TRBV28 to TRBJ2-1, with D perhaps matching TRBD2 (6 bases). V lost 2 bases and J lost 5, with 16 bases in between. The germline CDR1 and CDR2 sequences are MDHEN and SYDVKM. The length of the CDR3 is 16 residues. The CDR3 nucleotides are TGTGCCAGCAGTTTACCCGGGACTTCCCCCAACAATGAGCAGTTCTTC. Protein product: CASSLPGTSPNNEQFF.

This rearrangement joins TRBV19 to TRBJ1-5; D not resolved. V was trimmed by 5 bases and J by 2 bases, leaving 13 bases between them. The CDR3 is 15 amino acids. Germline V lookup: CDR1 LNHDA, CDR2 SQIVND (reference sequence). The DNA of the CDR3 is TGTGCCAGTAGTTGGTCTCCAGGCGGCAATCAGCCCCAGCATTTT. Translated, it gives CASSWSPGGNQPQHF.

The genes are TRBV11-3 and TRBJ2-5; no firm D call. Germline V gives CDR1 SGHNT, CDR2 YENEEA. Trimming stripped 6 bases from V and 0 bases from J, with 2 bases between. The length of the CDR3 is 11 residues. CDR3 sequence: CASSNQETQYF. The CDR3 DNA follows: TGTGCCAGCAGTAACCAAGAGACCCAGTACTTC.

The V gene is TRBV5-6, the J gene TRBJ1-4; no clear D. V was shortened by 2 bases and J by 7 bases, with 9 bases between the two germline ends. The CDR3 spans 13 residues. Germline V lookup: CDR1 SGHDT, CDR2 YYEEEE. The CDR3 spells CASSLLGREKLFF. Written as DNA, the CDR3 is TGTGCCAGCAGCTTACTGGGCCGTGAAAAACTGTTTTTT. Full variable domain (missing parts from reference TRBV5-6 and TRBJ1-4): DAGVTQSPTHLIKTRGQQVTLRCSPKSGHDTVSWYQQALGQGPQFIFQYYEEEERQRGNFPDRFSGHQFPNYSSELNVNALLLGDSALYLCASSLLGREKLFFGSGTQLSVL.

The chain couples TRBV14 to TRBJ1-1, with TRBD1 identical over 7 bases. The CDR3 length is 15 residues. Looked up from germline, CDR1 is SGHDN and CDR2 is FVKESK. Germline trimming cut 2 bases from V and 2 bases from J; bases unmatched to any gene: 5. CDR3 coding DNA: TGTGCCAGCAGCCAATCCGGGACAGTCAACACTGAAGCTTTCTTT. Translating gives CASSQSGTVNTEAFF.

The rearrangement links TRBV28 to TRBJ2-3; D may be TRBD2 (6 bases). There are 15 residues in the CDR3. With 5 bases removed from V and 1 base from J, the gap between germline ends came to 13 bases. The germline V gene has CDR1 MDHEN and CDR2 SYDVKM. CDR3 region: CASSPRGVGTDTQYF. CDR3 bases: TGTGCCAGCAGTCCCCGCGGGGTGGGCACAGATACGCAGTATTTT.

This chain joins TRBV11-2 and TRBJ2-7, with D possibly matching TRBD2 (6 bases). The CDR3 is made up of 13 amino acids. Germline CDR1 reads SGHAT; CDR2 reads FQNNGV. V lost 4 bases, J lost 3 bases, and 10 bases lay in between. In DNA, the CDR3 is TGTGCCAGCAGCTCGGGAGTATACTACGAGCAGTACTTC. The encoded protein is CASSSGVYYEQYF.

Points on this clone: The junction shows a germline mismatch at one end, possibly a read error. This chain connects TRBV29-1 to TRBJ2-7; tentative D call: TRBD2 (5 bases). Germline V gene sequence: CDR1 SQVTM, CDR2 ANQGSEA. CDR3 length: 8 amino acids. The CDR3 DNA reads TGCAGCGCCGGGGATGAGATCTTC. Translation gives CSAGDEIF.

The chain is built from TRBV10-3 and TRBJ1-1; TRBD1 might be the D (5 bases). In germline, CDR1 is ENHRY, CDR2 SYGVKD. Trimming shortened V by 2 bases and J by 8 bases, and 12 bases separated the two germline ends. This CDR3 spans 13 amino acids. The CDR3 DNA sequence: TGTGCCATCAGTGAGGGGGCAGCAGGCGAAGCTTTCTTT. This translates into CAISEGAAGEAFF.

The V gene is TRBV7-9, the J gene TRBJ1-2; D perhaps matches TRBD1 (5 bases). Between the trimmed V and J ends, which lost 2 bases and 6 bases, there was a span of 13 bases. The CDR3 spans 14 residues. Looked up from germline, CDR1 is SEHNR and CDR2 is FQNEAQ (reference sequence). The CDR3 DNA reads TGTGCCAGCAGCTTATTGCCAGGGAAGGATGGCTACACCTTC. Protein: CASSLLPGKDGYTF.

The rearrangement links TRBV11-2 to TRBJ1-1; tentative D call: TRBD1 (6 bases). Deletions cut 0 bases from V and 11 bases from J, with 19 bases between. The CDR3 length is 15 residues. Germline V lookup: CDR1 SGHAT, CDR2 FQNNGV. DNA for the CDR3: TGTGCCAGCAGCTTAGACTATACAGGCCTAGACAGGGCTTTCTTT. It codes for CASSLDYTGLDRAFF.

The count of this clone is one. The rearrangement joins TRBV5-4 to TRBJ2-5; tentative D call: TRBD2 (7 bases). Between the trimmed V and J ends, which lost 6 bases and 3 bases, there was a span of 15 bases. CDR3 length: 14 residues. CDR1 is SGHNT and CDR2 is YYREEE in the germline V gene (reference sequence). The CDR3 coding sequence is TGTGCCAGCACCCCTGGGGGGGGCAAAGAGACCCAGTACTTC. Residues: CASTPGGGKETQYF.